This passage covers 21 T cell receptor beta chains from one sample sequenced in a study of shared clonotypes between healthy human individuals. TCRdb's table, derived via immunoSEQ multiplex PCR, lists solely in-frame clones and lacks some. This table has approximately 240,000 clones, over 60% appearing once. What was sequenced was memory CD4+ T cells sorted from blood. Subset: CD45RA-negative fraction. The receptors were gathered from a man aged 25-45 years in good health.

The chain combines TRBV11-2 with TRBJ1-5; D is uncertain. Trimming shortened V by 5 bases and J by 8 bases, and 16 bases separated the two germline ends. From germline, CDR1 is SGHAT and CDR2 FQNNGV. This CDR3 comprises 14 residues. This CDR3 reads CASSPLGRREPQHF. DNA for the CDR3: TGTGCCAGCAGCCCCCTGGGGAGGAGGGAGCCCCAGCATTTT.

This clone occurred a few times. This chain links TRBV2 with TRBJ2-2; a weak D match, TRBD1 (5 bases). The CDR3 is 14 amino acids. V was cut by 8 bases and J by 6 bases, with 16 bases left in between. Per germline, CDR1 SNHLY and CDR2 FYNNEI. Written as DNA, the CDR3 is TGTGCCAGCGGTGCGGTCAGGGTGGCCGGGGAGCTGTTTTTT. It encodes CASGAVRVAGELFF.

The V gene is TRBV5-1, the J gene TRBJ2-3; either TRBD1 or TRBD2 may supply D (6 bases each). CDR3 length equals 16 residues. The ends were cut back, 1 base at V and 5 bases at J, with 17 bases in the middle. The germline V gene has CDR1 SGHRS and CDR2 YFSETQ. The CDR3 here is CASSLWGASGVDTQYF. The DNA for the CDR3 is TGCGCCAGCAGCTTGTGGGGGGCCTCTGGGGTAGATACGCAGTATTTT.

This clone has just one count. CDR3 in amino acids: CSVLSLETQYF. The DNA of the CDR3 is TGCAGCGTTCTCAGCTTGGAGACCCAGTACTTC. The chain is built from TRBV29-1 and TRBJ2-5; D is uncertain. Trimming pared 5 bases from V and 5 bases from J, leaving 9 bases between. The CDR3 spans 11 residues. Germline V gives CDR1 SQVTM, CDR2 ANQGSEA.

This clone has at least ten counts. The chain combines TRBV29-1 with TRBJ2-2; 12 positions agree with TRBD2. With 7 bases clipped from V and 5 bases from J, the junction kept 5 bases outside the gene matches. The CDR3 spans 14 residues. From germline, CDR1 is SQVTM and CDR2 ANQGSEA. CDR3 sequence reads: CSALTSGSTGELFF. CDR3 nucleotide sequence: TGCAGCGCCCTGACTAGCGGGAGTACCGGGGAGCTGTTTTTT.

The V call is TRBV19, the J call TRBJ1-4; TRBD1 matches at 8 bases. Germline V gene data show CDR1 as LNHDA and CDR2 as SQIVND (reference sequence). The CDR3 sequence is 17 residues long. The V gene end was trimmed by 10 bases and the J gene end by 3 bases; junction bases not matched to a gene: 16. CDR3 sequence (DNA): TGTGCCATCCACCCGGGACAGGTATCTCCCCCTAATGAAAAACTGTTTTTT. Residues: CAIHPGQVSPPNEKLFF.

The chain couples TRBV19 to TRBJ2-7; 9 positions agree with TRBD2. This CDR3 has 15 amino acids. Germline CDR1 reads LNHDA; CDR2 reads SQIVND (reference sequence). The V and J ends lost 5 bases and 4 bases, in that order; junction bases with no gene match: 9. The CDR3 DNA is TGTGCCAGTAGTCCGGCGGGGGGGACGTGGTACGAGCAGTACTTC. Its protein is CASSPAGGTWYEQYF.

In this sample, this clone turned up a few times. The chain is built from TRBV10-3 and TRBJ1-5; D unresolved. This CDR3 has 15 residues. CDR1 ENHRY and CDR2 SYGVKD come from the germline V gene. Trimming removed 0 bases from V and 3 bases from J, with 9 bases in between. The CDR3 region is CAISESAGSNQPQHF. CDR3 DNA: TGTGCCATCAGTGAGTCCGCGGGGTCCAATCAGCCCCAGCATTTT.

The chain has TRBV2 and TRBJ1-3; D might be TRBD1 (5 bases). The CDR3 totals 14 residues. Trimming shortened V by 6 bases and J by 3 bases, and 12 bases separated the two germline ends. Germline-derived CDR1 and CDR2 are SNHLY and FYNNEI. The CDR3 is CASSAGTDGNTIYF. The CDR3 DNA reads as TGTGCCAGCAGCGCGGGGACCGATGGAAACACCATATATTTT. Drawing the rest from reference TRBV2 and TRBJ1-3, the complete variable domain is EPEVTQTPSHQVTQMGQEVILRCVPISNHLYFYWYRQILGQKVEFLVSFYNNEISEKSEIFDDQFSVERPDGSNFTLKIRSTKLEDSAMYFCASSAGTDGNTIYFGEGSWLTVV.

The chain recombines TRBV5-8 with TRBJ2-2; D may be TRBD1 (6 bases). Germline V gives CDR1 SGHTS, CDR2 YDEGEE. The CDR3 extends over 15 amino acids. V was pared by 0 bases and J by 2 bases, with 8 bases between. The DNA for the CDR3 is TGTGCCAGCAGCTTGGTACAGGGTAACACCGGGGAGCTGTTTTTT. Protein sequence: CASSLVQGNTGELFF. Full variable domain (outside the CDR3, taken from reference TRBV5-8 and TRBJ2-2): EAGVTQSPTHLIKTRGQQATLRCSPISGHTSVYWYQQALGLGLQFLLWYDEGEERNRGNFPPRFSGRQFPNYSSELNVNALELEDSALYLCASSLVQGNTGELFFGEGSRLTVL.

The J gene is TRBJ2-2, the V gene TRBV19; TRBD1 might be the D (5 bases). CDR3 length equals 15 residues. The germline V gene encodes CDR1 LNHDA and CDR2 SQIVND (reference sequence). Deletions cut 4 bases from V and 4 bases from J, with 13 bases between. The CDR3 reads CASSRTFGSTGELFF. The CDR3 region has the DNA TGTGCCAGTAGTAGGACATTTGGAAGCACCGGGGAGCTGTTTTTT. The full variable domain, its missing parts supplied by reference TRBV19 and TRBJ2-2, is DGGITQSPKYLFRKEGQNVTLSCEQNLNHDAMYWYRQDPGQGLRLIYYSQIVNDFQKGDIAEGYSVSREKKESFPLTVTSAQKNPTAFYLCASSRTFGSTGELFFGEGSRLTVL.

This rearrangement joins TRBV4-2 to TRBJ2-4; 8 positions agree with TRBD1. The V segment lost 4 bases and the J segment 6 bases; nucleotides outside the gene matches: 5. Germline CDR1 is LGHNA and CDR2 is YNFKEQ. The CDR3 length is 14 residues. The CDR3 protein is CASSPDRAGNIQYF. CDR3 sequence (DNA): TGTGCCAGCAGCCCGGACAGGGCTGGAAACATTCAGTACTTC.

The V call is TRBV29-1, the J call TRBJ2-3; D is undetermined. Germline V gives CDR1 SQVTM, CDR2 ANQGSEA. The CDR3 covers 12 residues. V was shortened by 3 bases and J by 2 bases, with 6 bases between the two germline ends. The CDR3 DNA is TGCAGCGTTGAGGCACTCACAGATACGCAGTATTTT. Translated, it gives CSVEALTDTQYF.

The chain combines TRBV7-2 with TRBJ2-4; tentative D call: TRBD1 (5 bases). Germline CDR1 is SGHTA and CDR2 is FQGNSA. CDR3 length: 14 residues. V shed 5 bases and J shed 8 bases, with 16 bases lying between them. CDR3 DNA sequence: TGTGCCAGCAGCCCCTCAGTCAGGGAAGACATTCAGTACTTC. It translates to CASSPSVREDIQYF.

V and J are TRBV27 and TRBJ2-7; possibly TRBD2 for D (6 bases). Between the trimmed V and J ends, which lost 3 bases and 6 bases, there was a span of 6 bases. Germline V gives CDR1 MNHEY, CDR2 SMNVEV (reference sequence). This CDR3 comprises 11 residues. CDR3 loop: CASSLGGEQYF. The CDR3 DNA reads as TGTGCCAGCAGTTTGGGGGGCGAGCAGTACTTC.

This clone showed up just a few times. This chain links TRBV5-1 with TRBJ2-2; D may be TRBD2 (6 bases). The CDR3 is 14 amino acids. V lost 6 bases, J lost 2 bases, and 11 bases lay in between. Looked up from germline, CDR1 is SGHRS and CDR2 is YFSETQ. The CDR3 loop reads CASMFSGNTGELFF. CDR3 nucleotide sequence: TGCGCCAGCATGTTTAGCGGAAACACCGGGGAGCTGTTTTTT.

This clone was detected a few times. The chain joins TRBV14 to TRBJ2-3; the D gene is possibly TRBD1 (6 bases). Trimming cost V 4 bases and J 0 bases, with 23 bases left between them. Per germline, CDR1 SGHDN and CDR2 FVKESK. The CDR3 extends over 19 amino acids. CDR3 amino acids: CASSRGRGRRITSTDTQYF. Written as DNA, the CDR3 is TGTGCCAGCAGCCGGGGCAGGGGCCGCCGTATCACTAGCACAGATACGCAGTATTTT. Full variable domain (outside the CDR3, taken from reference TRBV14 and TRBJ2-3): EAGVTQFPSHSVIEKGQTVTLRCDPISGHDNLYWYRRVMGKEIKFLLHFVKESKQDESGMPNNRFLAERTGGTYSTLKVQPAELEDSGVYFCASSRGRGRRITSTDTQYFGPGTRLTVL.

This clone was counted ten times or more. The gene calls are TRBV11-2 and TRBJ2-7, with 9 positions matching TRBD1. The CDR3 extends over 13 amino acids. The junction had 4 bases not matched to a gene; V was cut back by 5 bases and J by 5 bases. Germline V gives CDR1 SGHAT, CDR2 FQNNGV. CDR3 sequence (DNA): TGTGCCAGCAGCAGGGACAGGGAAGACGAGCAGTACTTC. The encoded protein is CASSRDREDEQYF.

This chain links TRBV4-3 with TRBJ2-1, with 7 nucleotides matching TRBD2. Germline CDR1 is LGHNA and CDR2 is YSLEER. V shed 0 bases and J 7 bases; nucleotides not matched to a gene: 12. CDR3 size: 17 residues. As DNA, the CDR3 is TGCGCCAGCAGCCAAGACCTCTTCCGCGGGAGTACGAATGAGCAGTTCTTC. This translates into CASSQDLFRGSTNEQFF.

At least ten counts were recorded for this clone. The chain couples TRBV5-4 to TRBJ2-1, with 12 bases lining up with TRBD2. The germline V gene has CDR1 SGHNT and CDR2 YYREEE (reference sequence). Trimming cost V 4 bases and J 6 bases; bases outside gene matches: 8. The CDR3 consists of 16 residues. CDR3 DNA sequence: TGTGCCAGCAGCGGTGGACTAGCGGGACGGGGCAATGAGCAGTTCTTC. This codes for CASSGGLAGRGNEQFF.

The CDR3 is CASSRGTGVNTEAFF. The CDR3 DNA reads as TGTGCCAGCAGCAGAGGGACAGGAGTTAACACTGAAGCTTTCTTT. The J gene is TRBJ1-1, the V gene TRBV7-9; 8 nucleotides align to TRBD1. The CDR3 loop spans 15 amino acids. V lost 5 bases to trimming and J lost 2 bases; unmatched junction nucleotides: 7. Germline assignment: CDR1 SEHNR and CDR2 FQNEAQ (reference sequence).